The present T cell receptor (beta chain) was sequenced within a study of technical replicates of blood from a handful of donors. V lost 2 bases and J 3 bases, leaving 11 bases between the germline ends. Germline-derived CDR1 and CDR2 are MNHEY and SMNVEV (reference sequence). This CDR3 contains 15 residues. Here immunoSEQ multiplex PCR was the method, and the copy in TCRdb shows in-frame clones only, minus some. The table has about 62,000 clones, about 90% seen once. The TCR comes from a human donor in good health. Some clones in this sample may be carry-over from other donors' samples. The sample taken for sequencing was PBMCs. V usage is TRBV27 and J usage is TRBJ2-4; D perhaps matches TRBD2 (5 bases). Written as DNA, the CDR3 is TGTGCCAGCAGTTTAGAGGGATTAGGCAAAAACATTCAGTACTTC. Protein product: CASSLEGLGKNIQYF.